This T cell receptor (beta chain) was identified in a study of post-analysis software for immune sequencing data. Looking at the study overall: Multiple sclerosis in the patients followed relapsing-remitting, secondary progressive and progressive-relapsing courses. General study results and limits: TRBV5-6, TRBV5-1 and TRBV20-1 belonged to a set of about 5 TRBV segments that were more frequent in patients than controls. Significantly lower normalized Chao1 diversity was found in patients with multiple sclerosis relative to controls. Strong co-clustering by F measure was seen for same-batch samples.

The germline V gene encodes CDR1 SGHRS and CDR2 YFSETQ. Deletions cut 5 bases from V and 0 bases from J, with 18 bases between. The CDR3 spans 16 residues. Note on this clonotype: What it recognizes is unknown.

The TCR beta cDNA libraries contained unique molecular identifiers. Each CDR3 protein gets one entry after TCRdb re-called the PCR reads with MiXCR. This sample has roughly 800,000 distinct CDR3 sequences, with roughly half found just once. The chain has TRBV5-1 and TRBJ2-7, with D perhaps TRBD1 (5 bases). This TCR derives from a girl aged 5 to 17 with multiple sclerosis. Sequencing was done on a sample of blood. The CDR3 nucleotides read TGCGCCAGCAGTCCAACAGGTCGGACGAGCTCCTACGAGCAGTACTTC. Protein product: CASSPTGRTSSYEQYF.